This T cell receptor (beta chain) was sequenced for a study of neoadjuvant anti-PD-1 for oral cavity cancer. Study-wide context: Most patients had three to four biweekly doses of 3 mg/kg nivolumab before resection.

TCRdb keeps only in-frame clones here, not all; method: immunoSEQ multiplex PCR. Among over 8,500 clones listed, over 50% were seen once. This clone came up a few times. Germline loops: CDR1 MDHEN, CDR2 SYDVKM. The CDR3 runs to 14 residues. Trimming shortened V by 3 bases and J by 6 bases, and 14 bases separated the two germline ends. This clonotype was obtained from a person aged 40 to 85 with oral cavity squamous cell carcinoma. The input for sequencing was tumor tissue, taken before nivolumab (anti-PD-1) treatment. J is TRBJ1-1 and V is TRBV28, with no clear D. CDR3 sequence reads: CASSFPSRLAEAFF. In DNA, the CDR3 is TGTGCCAGCAGTTTCCCCAGCCGGCTTGCTGAAGCTTTCTTT.